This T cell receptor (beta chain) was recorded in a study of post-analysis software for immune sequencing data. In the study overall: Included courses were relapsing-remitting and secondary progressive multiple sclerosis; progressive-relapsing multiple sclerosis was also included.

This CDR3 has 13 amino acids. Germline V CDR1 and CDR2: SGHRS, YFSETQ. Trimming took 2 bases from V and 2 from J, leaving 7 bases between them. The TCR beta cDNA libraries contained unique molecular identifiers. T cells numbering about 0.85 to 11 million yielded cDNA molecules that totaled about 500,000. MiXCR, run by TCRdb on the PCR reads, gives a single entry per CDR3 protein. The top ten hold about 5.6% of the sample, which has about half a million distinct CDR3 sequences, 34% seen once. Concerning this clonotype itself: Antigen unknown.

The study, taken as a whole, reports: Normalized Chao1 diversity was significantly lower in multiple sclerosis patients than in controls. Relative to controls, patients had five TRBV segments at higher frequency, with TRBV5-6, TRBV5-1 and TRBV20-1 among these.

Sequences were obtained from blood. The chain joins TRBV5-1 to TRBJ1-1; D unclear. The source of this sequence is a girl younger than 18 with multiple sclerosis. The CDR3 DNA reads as TGCGCCAGCAGCTTCGAGATCAACACTGAAGCTTTCTTT. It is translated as CASSFEINTEAFF.